The subject of this entry is one T cell receptor beta chain. Cohorts were determined from participant-reported clinical history. This entry comes from a study of blood T cell repertoires in COVID-19. Germline CDR1 reads SGHAT; CDR2 reads FQNNGV. J lost 5 bases, V lost 4 bases, and 9 bases had no gene match. The CDR3 consists of 15 residues. Assay used: immunoSEQ multiplex PCR; TCRdb lists only in-frame clones, some missing. The repertoire includes 250,000 or so clones, about 84% of them detected once, and around 2% sits in the top ten. The sequence was obtained from a woman in her 50s who had recovered from COVID-19. Sequences were obtained from PBMCs or T cells enriched from blood (not recorded which). The chain couples TRBV11-2 to TRBJ2-5, with 8 bases aligning to TRBD1. The CDR3 here is CASSSRQGLGETQYF. The DNA of the CDR3 is TGTGCCAGCAGCTCGAGACAGGGGTTGGGTGAGACCCAGTACTTC. The variable domain in full, with the rest retrieved from reference TRBV11-2 and TRBJ2-5, is EAGVAQSPRYKIIEKRQSVAFWCNPISGHATLYWYQQILGQGPKLLIQFQNNGVVDDSQLPKDRFSAERLKGVDSTLKIQPAKLEDSAVYLCASSSRQGLGETQYFGPGTRLLVL.